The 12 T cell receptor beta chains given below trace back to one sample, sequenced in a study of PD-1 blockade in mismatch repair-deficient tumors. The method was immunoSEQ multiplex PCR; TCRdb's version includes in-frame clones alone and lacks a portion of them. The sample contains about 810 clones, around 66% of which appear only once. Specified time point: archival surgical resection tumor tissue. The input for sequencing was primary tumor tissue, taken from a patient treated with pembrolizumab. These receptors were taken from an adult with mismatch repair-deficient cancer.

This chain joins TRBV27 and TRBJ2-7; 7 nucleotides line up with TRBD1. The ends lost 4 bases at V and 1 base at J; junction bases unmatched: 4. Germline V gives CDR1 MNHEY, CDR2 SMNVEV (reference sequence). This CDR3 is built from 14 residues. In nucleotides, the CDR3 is TGTGCCAGCAGTTCAATGACAGGGTCCTACGAGCAGTACTTC. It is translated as CASSSMTGSYEQYF.

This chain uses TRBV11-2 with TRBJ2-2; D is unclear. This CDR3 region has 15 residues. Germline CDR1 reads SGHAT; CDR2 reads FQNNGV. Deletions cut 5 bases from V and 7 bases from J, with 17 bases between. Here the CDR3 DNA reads TGTGCCAGCAGCCTGAGACGGACCCCGGACGGGGAGCTGTTTTTT. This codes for CASSLRRTPDGELFF.

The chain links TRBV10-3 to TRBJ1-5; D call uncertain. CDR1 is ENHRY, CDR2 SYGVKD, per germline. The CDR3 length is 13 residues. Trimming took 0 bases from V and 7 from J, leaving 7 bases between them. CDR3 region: CAISESSGQPQHF. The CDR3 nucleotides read TGTGCCATCAGTGAGTCCTCCGGGCAGCCCCAGCATTTT.

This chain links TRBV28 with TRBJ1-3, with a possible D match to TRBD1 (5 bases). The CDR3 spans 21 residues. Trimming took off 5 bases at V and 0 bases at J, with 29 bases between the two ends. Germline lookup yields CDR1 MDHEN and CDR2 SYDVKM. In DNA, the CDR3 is TGTGCCAGCAGTCCCATAGCGGGGGACTTAACGGTCTCCCACTCTGGAAACACCATATATTTT. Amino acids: CASSPIAGDLTVSHSGNTIYF.

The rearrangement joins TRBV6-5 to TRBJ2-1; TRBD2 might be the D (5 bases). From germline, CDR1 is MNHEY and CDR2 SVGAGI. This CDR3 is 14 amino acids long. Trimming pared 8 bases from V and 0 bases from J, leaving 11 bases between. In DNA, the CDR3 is TGTGCCAGCCACCCGGGGAGCTCCTACAATGAGCAGTTCTTC. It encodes CASHPGSSYNEQFF.

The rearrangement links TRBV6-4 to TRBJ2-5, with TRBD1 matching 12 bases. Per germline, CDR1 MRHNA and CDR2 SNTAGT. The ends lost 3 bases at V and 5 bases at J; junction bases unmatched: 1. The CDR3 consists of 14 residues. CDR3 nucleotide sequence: TGTGCCAGCAGTGAGGGACAGGGGGCGGAGACCCAGTACTTC. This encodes CASSEGQGAETQYF.

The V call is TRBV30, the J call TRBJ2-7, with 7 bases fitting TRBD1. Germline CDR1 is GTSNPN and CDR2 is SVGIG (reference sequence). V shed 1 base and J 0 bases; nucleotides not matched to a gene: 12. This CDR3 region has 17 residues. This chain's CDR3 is CAWSGASRGLVSYEQYF. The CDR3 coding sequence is TGTGCCTGGAGTGGAGCGAGTAGGGGGCTGGTCTCCTACGAGCAGTACTTC.

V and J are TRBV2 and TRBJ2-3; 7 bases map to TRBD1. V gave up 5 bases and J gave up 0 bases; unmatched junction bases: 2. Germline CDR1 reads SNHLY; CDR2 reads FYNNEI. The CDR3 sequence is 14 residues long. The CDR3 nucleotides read TGTGCCAGCAGTAAACAGGGGAGCACAGATACGCAGTATTTT. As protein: CASSKQGSTDTQYF.

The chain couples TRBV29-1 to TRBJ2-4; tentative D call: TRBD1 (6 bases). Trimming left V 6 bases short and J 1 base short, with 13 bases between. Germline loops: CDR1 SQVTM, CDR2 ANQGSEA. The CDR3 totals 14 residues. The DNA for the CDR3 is TGCAGCGTCCCCTGGGGGCCGGCCAAAAACATTCAGTACTTC. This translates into CSVPWGPAKNIQYF.

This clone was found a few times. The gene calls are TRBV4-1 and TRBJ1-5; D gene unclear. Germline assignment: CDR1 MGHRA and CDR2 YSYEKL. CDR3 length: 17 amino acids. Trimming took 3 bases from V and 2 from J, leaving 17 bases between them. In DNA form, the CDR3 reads TGCGCCAGCAGCCACAAGACGTGCACCCGGGGCAATCAGCCCCAGCATTTT. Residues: CASSHKTCTRGNQPQHF.

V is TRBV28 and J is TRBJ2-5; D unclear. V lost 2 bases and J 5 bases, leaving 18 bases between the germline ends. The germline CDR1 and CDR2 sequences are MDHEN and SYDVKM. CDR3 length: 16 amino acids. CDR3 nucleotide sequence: TGTGCCAGCAGTTTAGAGGTCTCCCGCTTCAGCGAGACCCAGTACTTC. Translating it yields CASSLEVSRFSETQYF. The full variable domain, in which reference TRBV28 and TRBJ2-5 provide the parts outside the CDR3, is DVKVTQSSRYLVKRTGEKVFLECVQDMDHENMFWYRQDPGLGLRLIYFSYDVKMKEKGDIPEGYSVSREKKERFSLILESASTNQTSMYLCASSLEVSRFSETQYFGPGTRLLVL.

This CDR3 reads CASSLTGVGGLDEETQYF. Here the CDR3 DNA reads TGTGCCAGCAGCCTCACGGGGGTGGGAGGCCTCGACGAAGAGACCCAGTACTTC. V and J are TRBV5-4 and TRBJ2-5; maybe TRBD2 (6 bases). Germline V CDR1 and CDR2: SGHNT, YYREEE (reference sequence). Trimming left V 4 bases short and J 3 bases short, with 25 bases between. The length of the CDR3 is 18 residues.